These T cell receptor beta chains were read from a single sample in a study of early T cells in non-severe SARS-CoV-2 infection. One entry per CDR3 protein results from TCRdb running MiXCR on the 5' RACE reads. The repertoire holds about 59,000 distinct CDR3 sequences, roughly 13% seen once, with 2.5% to 3% in the top ten. Sample: whole blood. Receptors originate from an adult who was a healthcare worker with PCR-confirmed SARS-CoV-2 infection or an uninfected control (not recorded which). Both conserved end residues are part of each CDR3. A D gene is named only where the DNA matches it firmly. Not every row has a clone size; where given, it reads once, few, many or a size class.

>few|TRBJ1-1|TRBV14|-
CASSQELVPVMNTEAFF
TGTGCCAGCAGCCAAGAATTAGTTCCAGTAATGAACACTGAAGCTTTCTTT
>many|TRBJ1-5|TRBV7-9|-
CASSLEGANQPQHF
TGTGCCAGCAGCTTAGAAGGGGCCAATCAGCCCCAGCATTTT
>many|TRBJ2-3|TRBV28|-
CASSSPPPGGRGDTQYF
TGTGCCAGCAGTTCTCCCCCCCCCGGGGGACGGGGTGATACGCAGTATTTT
>many|TRBJ1-5|TRBV6-6|-
CASRPYLDTLDQPQHF
TGTGCCAGCAGGCCTTACTTGGACACTCTGGATCAGCCCCAGCATTTT
>-|TRBJ2-7|TRBV10-3|-
CAISDSSRYEQYF
TGTGCCATCAGTGATTCCAGTCGATACGAGCAGTACTTC
>many|TRBJ2-5|TRBV18|-
CASSPLGGQETQYF
TGTGCCAGCTCACCACTCGGGGGTCAAGAGACCCAGTACTTC
>many|TRBJ1-1|TRBV5-1|-
CASSLGQAFMNTEAFF
TGCGCCAGCAGCTTGGGACAGGCGTTCATGAACACTGAAGCTTTCTTT
>few|TRBJ2-7|TRBV11-2|TRBD2
CASSFSGRNAEQYF
TGTGCCAGCAGCTTTAGCGGGAGAAATGCCGAGCAGTACTTC
>-|TRBJ2-3|TRBV12-3/TRBV12-4|-
CASRETDTQYF
TGTGCCAGCAGGGAAACAGATACGCAGTATTTT
>few|TRBJ1-5|TRBV12-3/TRBV12-4|-
CASSFGQPQHF
TGTGCCAGCAGTTTTGGGCAGCCCCAGCATTTT
>few|TRBJ2-7|TRBV4-1|-
CASSQVAETETYEQYF
TGCGCCAGCAGCCAAGTAGCCGAGACGGAGACCTACGAGCAGTACTTC
>many|TRBJ1-5|TRBV10-2|-
CASSESRPTGQPQHF
TGCGCCAGCAGTGAGTCGCGGCCTACGGGACAGCCCCAGCATTTT
>few|TRBJ2-2|TRBV6-4|-
CASSAKTTGELFF
TGTGCCAGCAGCGCCAAAACCACCGGGGAGCTGTTTTTT
>many|TRBJ2-1|TRBV7-6|TRBD2
CASSLAKLAGDYNEQFF
TGTGCCAGCAGCTTAGCCAAGCTAGCGGGGGACTACAATGAGCAGTTCTTC
>many|TRBJ2-3|TRBV11-2|-
CASSKGGALWTDTQYF
TGTGCCAGCAGCAAGGGGGGCGCACTGTGGACAGATACGCAGTATTTT
>many|TRBJ2-5|TRBV5-4|TRBD2
CASSLTSGGRETQYF
TGTGCCAGCAGCCTGACTAGCGGGGGGAGAGAGACCCAGTACTTC
>many|TRBJ2-2|TRBV4-2|-
CASSQGLLLANTGELFF
TGTGCCAGCAGCCAGGGACTTCTCCTCGCGAACACCGGGGAGCTGTTTTTT
>many|TRBJ1-5|TRBV6-1|TRBD1
CASSQQGTEQPQHF
TGTGCCAGCAGTCAACAGGGGACGGAGCAGCCCCAGCATTTT
>few|TRBJ2-5|TRBV7-9|-
CASSFLWGIQETQYF
TGTGCCAGCAGCTTCCTATGGGGGATTCAAGAGACCCAGTACTTC
>many|TRBJ1-5|TRBV20-1|-
CSALPGAGNINQPQHF
TGCAGTGCCCTCCCGGGGGCAGGGAATATCAATCAGCCCCAGCATTTT
>many|TRBJ2-2|TRBV5-4|-
CASSSKTENTGELFF
TGTGCCAGCAGCTCGAAGACAGAGAACACCGGGGAGCTGTTTTTT
>-|TRBJ2-5|TRBV7-9|TRBD2
CASSLPWGEGQETQYF
TGTGCCAGCAGCTTACCGTGGGGGGAGGGCCAAGAGACCCAGTACTTC
>-|TRBJ2-3|TRBV5-1|-
CASSLDRIRTDTQYF
TGCGCCAGCAGCTTGGACAGGATCCGGACAGATACGCAGTATTTT
>-|TRBJ2-1|TRBV10-2|TRBD1
CASSGAGGRSYNVQFF
TGCGCCAGCAGTGGTGCAGGGGGCAGGTCCTACAATGTGCAGTTCTTC